The T cell receptor beta chain under discussion was sequenced for a study of cytomegalovirus exposure and HLA in healthy donors. PCR employed 60 Vbeta and 13 Jbeta primers. This table comes from immunoSEQ multiplex PCR, and its TCRdb copy is limited to in-frame clones, with some not included. The sample yields approximately 140,000 clones, about 78% seen once. The CDR3 extends over 12 amino acids. Trimming left V 8 bases short and J 4 bases short, with 8 bases between. Germline assignment: CDR1 MDHEN and CDR2 SYDVKM. The source of this sequence is a human donor in good health. V is TRBV28 and J is TRBJ1-4; the D is unclear. Sequencing was done on a sample of PBMCs. CDR3 sequence: CASGGSNEKLFF. The CDR3 bases are TGTGCCAGCGGCGGTAGTAATGAAAAACTGTTTTTT. The whole variable domain, filled in from reference TRBV28 and TRBJ1-4, reads DVKVTQSSRYLVKRTGEKVFLECVQDMDHENMFWYRQDPGLGLRLIYFSYDVKMKEKGDIPEGYSVSREKKERFSLILESASTNQTSMYLCASGGSNEKLFFGSGTQLSVL.